Each of the 26 T cell receptor beta chains below was sequenced from the same sample in a study of T-cell memory formation after mild COVID-19 (dated by TCRdb to the early 2020s). Library method: 5' RACE. TCRdb lists the instrument as Illumina NovaSeq 6000. The public reads were run again by TCRdb, first through fastp at Q25 and then through MiXCR, and only productive beta chains were kept. Under each unique CDR3 protein, matching rows form one entry showing the most common genes and DNA. The sample table lists roughly 170,000 distinct CDR3 sequences, around 20% of them with a count of one. Jointly, the top ten make up approximately 4% of the sample. Sequencing was performed on PBMCs or a T cell subset sorted from them (not recorded which). These receptors were obtained from a man in his late teens or twenties who had mild COVID-19 (a few samples of this study predate the infection). The sample titles of this study are shuffled in the database, so cell type and time point are left out; the donor was told from shared clones.

CDR3: CASSSQGSTEAFF. CDR3 in DNA: TGTGCCAGCAGTTCACAGGGAAGCACTGAAGCTTTCTTT. The rearrangement links TRBV7-2 to TRBJ1-1; the D gene is possibly TRBD1 (6 bases). The germline gives CDR1 SGHTA, CDR2 FQGNSA. V gave up 6 bases and J gave up 4 bases, with 12 bases separating them. The CDR3 extends over 13 amino acids. The full variable domain, in which reference TRBV7-2 and TRBJ1-1 provide the parts outside the CDR3, is GAGVSQSPSNKVTEKGKDVELRCDPISGHTALYWYRQSLGQGLEFLIYFQGNSAPDKSGLPSDRFSAERTGGSVSTLTIQRTQQEDSAVYLCASSSQGSTEAFFGQGTRLTVV.

This sequence joins TRBV6-1 and TRBJ1-5; no clear D gene. The CDR3 has 13 residues. The germline V and J ends were trimmed by 1 base and 5 bases, with 6 bases remaining between them. Germline assignment: CDR1 MNHNS and CDR2 SASEGT. CDR3 sequence: CASSEGYYQPQHF. CDR3 in DNA: TGTGCCAGCAGTGAAGGGTACTATCAGCCCCAGCATTTT.

In its sample, this clonotype was seen a few times. This sequence joins TRBV4-3 and TRBJ1-3; no clear D gene. CDR1 LGHNA and CDR2 YSLEER come from the germline V gene. This CDR3 is built from 17 residues. Trimming left V 0 bases short and J 3 bases short, with 15 bases between. In DNA form, the CDR3 reads TGCGCCAGCAGCCAAGATCTAATTCGAGTATTTGGAAACACCATATATTTT. Translating it yields CASSQDLIRVFGNTIYF.

This clonotype was seen a few times. This chain links TRBV20-1 with TRBJ2-1; D gene uncertain. Germline lookup yields CDR1 DFQATT and CDR2 SNEGSKA (reference sequence). CDR3 length equals 14 residues. The ends were cut back, 0 bases at V and 1 base at J, with 7 bases in the middle. CDR3 coding DNA: TGCAGTGCTAGAGAGGGTGGGTCCTACAATGAGCAGTTCTTC. It translates to CSAREGGSYNEQFF.

J is TRBJ2-5 and V is TRBV18; D not resolved. Germline V gene sequence: CDR1 KGHSH, CDR2 LQKENI. Trimming removed 4 bases from V and 1 base from J, with 10 bases in between. The CDR3 has 14 amino acids. This CDR3 reads CASSRNRVQETQYF. The CDR3 DNA sequence: TGTGCCAGCTCACGTAACAGAGTCCAAGAGACCCAGTACTTC.

V gene TRBV18 combines with J gene TRBJ1-5, with TRBD1 as a possible D gene (5 bases). CDR3 length: 13 residues. CDR1 is KGHSH and CDR2 is LQKENI in the germline V gene. V was trimmed by 5 bases and J by 7 bases, leaving 12 bases between them. The CDR3 DNA is TGTGCCAGCTCATCTCTACAGGACCAGCCCCAGCATTTT. Protein: CASSSLQDQPQHF.

The V gene is TRBV5-1, the J gene TRBJ2-7, with D possibly being TRBD2 (6 bases). The CDR3 runs to 13 residues. Trimming removed 0 bases at V and 6 bases at J, with 10 bases between. Germline V gene lookup returns CDR1 SGHRS and CDR2 YFSETQ. The CDR3 region is CASSLAGELEQYF. For the CDR3, the DNA is TGCGCCAGCAGCTTGGCGGGGGAACTCGAGCAGTACTTC.

The chain employs TRBV25-1 and TRBJ1-6; 7 bases are shared with TRBD1. Germline values: CDR1 MGHDK, CDR2 SYGVNS. The trim removed 6 bases at V and 10 bases at J, leaving 6 bases unmatched. The CDR3 length is 13 residues. The DNA for the CDR3 is TGTGCCAGCAGGGAAGACAGGGTCTCACCCCTCCACTTT. It is translated as CASREDRVSPLHF. The whole variable domain, remainder taken from reference TRBV25-1 and TRBJ1-6, is EADIYQTPRYLVIGTGKKITLECSQTMGHDKMYWYQQDPGMELHLIHYSYGVNSTEKGDLSSESTVSRIRTEHFPLTLESARPSHTSQYLCASREDRVSPLHFGNGTRLTVT.

This clonotype was observed a single time. The chain employs TRBV7-9 and TRBJ2-6, with TRBD2 as a possible D gene (6 bases). The V gene's germline CDR1 is SEHNR and CDR2 FQNEAQ (reference sequence). The CDR3 loop spans 16 amino acids. Trimming removed 4 bases from V and 1 base from J, with 11 bases in between. CDR3 in DNA: TGTGCCAGCAGCTCGGGACTTACGTCTGGGGCCAACGTCCTGACTTTC. Protein sequence: CASSSGLTSGANVLTF.

This clonotype has a handful of counts. The rearrangement joins TRBV7-2 to TRBJ2-1; 8 bases map to TRBD2. V trimming: 4 bases; J trimming: 6 bases; junction bases outside the gene matches: 2. Germline V gene lookup returns CDR1 SGHTA and CDR2 FQGNSA. The CDR3 spans 13 residues. The CDR3 DNA sequence: TGTGCCAGCAGCTCCGGGAGGGGCAATGAGCAGTTCTTC. The encoded protein is CASSSGRGNEQFF.

In this sample, this clonotype turned up a few times. This chain links TRBV27 with TRBJ2-7; D uncertain. Germline values: CDR1 MNHEY, CDR2 SMNVEV (reference sequence). Trimming stripped 6 bases from V and 4 bases from J, with 7 bases between. CDR3 length equals 11 residues. CDR3 coding DNA: TGTGCCAGCAGAAACTCTTACGAGCAGTACGTC. This sequence encodes CASRNSYEQYV.

V gene TRBV20-1 combines with J gene TRBJ2-1, with D maybe TRBD2 (5 bases). V was shortened by 0 bases and J by 6 bases, with 12 bases between the two germline ends. Germline V gives CDR1 DFQATT, CDR2 SNEGSKA (reference sequence). The CDR3 has 14 amino acids. This CDR3 reads CSARDIGRGNEQFF. In nucleotides, the CDR3 is TGCAGTGCTAGAGATATAGGCCGGGGCAATGAGCAGTTCTTC.

This clonotype was picked up a small number of times. The chain carries TRBV2 and TRBJ1-2; no clear D. This CDR3 has 12 residues. Deletions cut 1 base from V and 5 bases from J, with 5 bases between. The germline V gene encodes CDR1 SNHLY and CDR2 FYNNEI. Here the CDR3 DNA reads TGTGCCAGCAGTGAAGGGGAGTATGGCTACACCTTC. Translating gives CASSEGEYGYTF.

This clonotype was seen a handful of times. The J gene is TRBJ2-1, the V gene TRBV4-2; tentatively, D is TRBD1 (6 bases). The ends were cut back, 1 base at V and 6 bases at J, with 13 bases in the middle. CDR3 length: 15 amino acids. Germline loops: CDR1 LGHNA, CDR2 YNFKEQ. The DNA of the CDR3 is TGTGCCAGCAGCCAAGTACAGGGAGAGGGCAATGAGCAGTTCTTC. Its translation is CASSQVQGEGNEQFF.

The chain recombines TRBV5-1 with TRBJ2-5, with 7 bases matching TRBD1. The CDR3 is made up of 14 amino acids. Trimming cost V 4 bases and J 2 bases; bases outside gene matches: 5. Germline CDR1 SGHRS, CDR2 YFSETQ. CDR3 amino acids: CASSPGQPQETQYF. In nucleotides, the CDR3 is TGCGCCAGCAGCCCGGGACAGCCGCAAGAGACCCAGTACTTC.

Written as DNA, the CDR3 is TGCAGTGCCCAGTATGGCTACACCTTC. Encoded protein: CSAQYGYTF. This chain connects TRBV20-1 to TRBJ1-2; D remains ambiguous. Germline CDR1 is DFQATT and CDR2 is SNEGSKA (reference sequence). Trimming took off 6 bases at V and 5 bases at J, with 4 bases between the two ends. The CDR3 extends over 9 amino acids.

The table lists this clonotype with a few counts. The V and J genes are TRBV28 and TRBJ1-1; unclear D gene. In germline, CDR1 is MDHEN, CDR2 SYDVKM. This CDR3 comprises 11 residues. V lost 7 bases, J lost 5 bases, and 8 bases lay in between. CDR3 protein: CASTLWTEAFF. The CDR3 nucleotides are TGTGCCAGCACCTTGTGGACTGAAGCTTTCTTT.

This clonotype turned up a few times. The CDR3 is CASSVGTNQPQHF. The CDR3 DNA reads TGTGCCAGCAGCGTCGGAACTAATCAGCCCCAGCATTTT. The chain uses TRBV5-6 and TRBJ1-5, with unresolved D. The germline V gene encodes CDR1 SGHDT and CDR2 YYEEEE. This CDR3 has 13 residues. V was pared by 4 bases and J by 4 bases, with 9 bases between.

The chain employs TRBV18 and TRBJ2-7; D remains unclear. The CDR3 extends over 14 amino acids. Trimming removed 2 bases from V and 0 bases from J, with 8 bases in between. Per germline, CDR1 KGHSH and CDR2 LQKENI. The CDR3 sequence is CASSPGPSSYEQYF. The CDR3 DNA reads TGTGCCAGCTCACCAGGGCCCAGCTCCTACGAGCAGTACTTC.

In its sample, this clonotype was seen many times. The chain employs TRBV5-1 and TRBJ2-7; D remains unclear. Germline assignment: CDR1 SGHRS and CDR2 YFSETQ. V lost 2 bases to trimming and J lost 0 bases, with 9 bases between them. The CDR3 sequence is 14 residues long. As DNA, the CDR3 is TGCGCCAGCAGCTTAGACCGTAGCTCCTACGAGCAGTACTTC. Protein: CASSLDRSSYEQYF.

This clonotype has more than one count but fewer than ten. V gene TRBV7-8 combines with J gene TRBJ2-2; no firm D call. This CDR3 spans 16 amino acids. V shed 5 bases and J shed 4 bases, with 17 bases lying between them. Germline CDR1 is SGHVS and CDR2 is FQNEAQ. This CDR3 reads CASSEGPRPVTGELFF. Written as DNA, the CDR3 is TGTGCCAGCAGCGAAGGACCGCGTCCGGTCACCGGGGAGCTGTTTTTT.

The V call is TRBV20-1, the J call TRBJ2-1; D is unresolved. V lost 5 bases, J lost 4 bases, and 12 bases lay in between. The CDR3 has 13 amino acids. Germline values: CDR1 DFQATT, CDR2 SNEGSKA (reference sequence). The CDR3 DNA is TGCAGTGCTGGTCGGCCCGGATACAATGAGCAGTTCTTC. Its protein is CSAGRPGYNEQFF.

The chain has TRBV29-1 and TRBJ1-5, with D unclear. V lost 7 bases and J lost 4, with 11 bases in between. Per the germline V gene, CDR1 is SQVTM and CDR2 is ANQGSEA. The CDR3 covers 12 residues. CDR3 nucleotide sequence: TGCAGCGCCAAGGAAGCAAATCAGCCCCAGCATTTT. It encodes CSAKEANQPQHF.

This clonotype was seen a few times. The rearrangement joins TRBV7-9 to TRBJ1-3; 7 bases align to TRBD1. The trim removed 5 bases at V and 0 bases at J, leaving 7 bases unmatched. Germline assignment: CDR1 SEHNR and CDR2 FQNEAQ (reference sequence). The CDR3 is made up of 16 amino acids. For the CDR3, the DNA is TGTGCCAGCAGCCGCCGACAGGGAAGCTCTGGAAACACCATATATTTT. Its protein product is CASSRRQGSSGNTIYF. Using reference TRBV7-9 and TRBJ1-3 for the parts outside the CDR3, the full variable domain is DTGVSQNPRHKITKRGQNVTFRCDPISEHNRLYWYRQTLGQGPEFLTYFQNEAQLEKSRLLSDRFSAERPKGSFSTLEIQRTEQGDSAMYLCASSRRQGSSGNTIYFGEGSWLTVV.

V usage is TRBV2 and J usage is TRBJ2-3; TRBD2 is a possible D gene (7 bases). Germline V gene data show CDR1 as SNHLY and CDR2 as FYNNEI. V lost 3 bases to trimming and J lost 2 bases, with 15 bases between them. The CDR3 spans 16 residues. The CDR3 DNA reads as TGTGCCAGCAGTGATGGGGGGGGCCCCTCCACAGATACGCAGTATTTT. Residues: CASSDGGGPSTDTQYF. The variable domain in full, with the rest retrieved from reference TRBV2 and TRBJ2-3, is EPEVTQTPSHQVTQMGQEVILRCVPISNHLYFYWYRQILGQKVEFLVSFYNNEISEKSEIFDDQFSVERPDGSNFTLKIRSTKLEDSAMYFCASSDGGGPSTDTQYFGPGTRLTVL.

This clonotype has just a few counts. The chain uses TRBV4-3 and TRBJ2-7; TRBD1 or TRBD2 may be the D gene (5 bases each). There are 16 residues in the CDR3. V shed 1 base and J shed 4 bases, with 17 bases lying between them. Germline CDR1 LGHNA, CDR2 YSLEER. CDR3 DNA sequence: TGCGCCAGCAGCCAAGGGATTTCTCAGGGACCGTACGAGCAGTACTTC. Encoded protein: CASSQGISQGPYEQYF.